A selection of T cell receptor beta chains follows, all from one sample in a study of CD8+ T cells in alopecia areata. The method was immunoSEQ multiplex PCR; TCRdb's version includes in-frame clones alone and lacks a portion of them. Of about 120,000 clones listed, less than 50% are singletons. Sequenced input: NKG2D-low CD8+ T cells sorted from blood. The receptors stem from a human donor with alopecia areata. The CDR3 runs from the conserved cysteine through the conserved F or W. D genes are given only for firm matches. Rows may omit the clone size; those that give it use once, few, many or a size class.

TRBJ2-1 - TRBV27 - TGTGCCAGCAGTTCCCATAACAATGAGCAGTTCTTC CASSSHNNEQFF
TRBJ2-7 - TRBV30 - TGTGCCTGGAGTGCCCCCTCCTACGAGCAGTACTTC CAWSAPSYEQYF
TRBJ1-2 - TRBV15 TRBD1 TGTGCCACCAGCAGAGTCCGGGACAGAGATGGCTACACCTTC CATSRVRDRDGYTF
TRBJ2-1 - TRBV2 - TGTGCCAGCAGGCCGGATAATGAGCAGTTCTTC CASRPDNEQFF
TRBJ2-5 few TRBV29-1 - TGCAGCGTCTATGGGACCGAAGAGACCCAGTACTTC CSVYGTEETQYF
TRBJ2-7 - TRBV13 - TGTGCCAGCAGCTTACAGACCGAGAGCTCCTACGAGCAGTACTTC CASSLQTESSYEQYF
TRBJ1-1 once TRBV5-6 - TGTGCCAGCAGCCACACGGTAACTGAAGCTTTCTTT CASSHTVTEAFF
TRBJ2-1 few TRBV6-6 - TGTGCCAGCAGTTACTCAGGGCGGGCCAACAATGAGCAGTTCTTC CASSYSGRANNEQFF
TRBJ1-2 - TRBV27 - TGTGCCAGCAGTTTGTCCGGTCTCTCGGGGGGCTACACCTTC CASSLSGLSGGYTF
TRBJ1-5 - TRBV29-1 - TGCAGCGCTGAGGTGGGTCGCAATCAGCCCCAGCATTTT CSAEVGRNQPQHF
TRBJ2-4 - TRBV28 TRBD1 TGTGCCAGCAGTCCACTGACAGGGGGCATTCAGTACTTC CASSPLTGGIQYF
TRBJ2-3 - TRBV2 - TGTGCCAACACCGCTGGGCCTATCCCCACTAAAGATACGCAGTATTTT CANTAGPIPTKDTQYF
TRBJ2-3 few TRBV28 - TGTGCCAGCAGTTTGGCCAGCCGCACAGATACGCAGTATTTT CASSLASRTDTQYF
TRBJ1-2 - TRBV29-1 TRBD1 TGCAGCGTTGAAGATCCCCGACAGGGCTATGGCTACACCTTC CSVEDPRQGYGYTF
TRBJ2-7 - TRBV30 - TGTGCCTGGAGCCCCGACATCGGGCAGTACTTC CAWSPDIGQYF
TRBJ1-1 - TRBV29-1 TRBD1 TGCAGCGTATGGACCGGGACAGGGGTTACTGAAGCTTTCTTT CSVWTGTGVTEAFF
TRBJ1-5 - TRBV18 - TGTGCCAGCTTCTTAGATCAGCCCCAGCATTTT CASFLDQPQHF
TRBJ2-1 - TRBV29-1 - TGCAGCGTAAGGGTCGATGAGCAGTTCTTC CSVRVDEQFF
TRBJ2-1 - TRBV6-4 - TGTGCCAGCAGTGTCTCACAGGGGGGGAATGAGCAGTTCTTC CASSVSQGGNEQFF
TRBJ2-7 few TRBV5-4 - TGTGCCAGCAGCTTGGGATACGAGCAGTACTTC CASSLGYEQYF
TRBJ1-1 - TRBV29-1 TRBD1 TGCAGCGTAGGGACAGGGGACACTGAAGCTTTCTTT CSVGTGDTEAFF
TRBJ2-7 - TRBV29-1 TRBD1 TGCAGCAGCAGGACAGGGGACTCCTACGAGCAGTACTTC CSSRTGDSYEQYF
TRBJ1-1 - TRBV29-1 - TGCAGCGTTGAACCGGCGTTGTACACTGAAGCTTTCTTT CSVEPALYTEAFF
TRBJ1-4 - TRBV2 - TGTGCCAGCACTTATCTCTCCTCCCCGGATGGTGAAAAACTGTTTTTT CASTYLSSPDGEKLFF
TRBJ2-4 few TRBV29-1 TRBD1 TGCAGCGTTGATGGGGACAGGGGCAGCATTCAGTACTTC CSVDGDRGSIQYF
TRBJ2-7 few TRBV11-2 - TGTGCCAGCAGCTTATGGAACGAGCAGTACTTC CASSLWNEQYF
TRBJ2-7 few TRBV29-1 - TGCAGCGTTGAAAGGGGTAATCCCTACGAGCAGTACTTC CSVERGNPYEQYF
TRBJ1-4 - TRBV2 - TGTGCCAGCAGTGAAGATGAAAAACTGTTTTTT CASSEDEKLFF
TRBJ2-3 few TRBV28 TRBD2 TGTGCCAGCAGCCGCGAGGGGAGGGGAGGCGCAGATACGCAGTATTTT CASSREGRGGADTQYF
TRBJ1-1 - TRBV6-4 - TGTGCCAGCAGTGACCGGGGCTACACTGAAGCTTTCTTT CASSDRGYTEAFF
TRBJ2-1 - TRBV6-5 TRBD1 TGTGCCAGCAAGACAGGGGGCAAGGAGTTCTTC CASKTGGKEFF
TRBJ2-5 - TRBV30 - TGTGCCTGGCGGCGCGGAGAGACCCAGTACTTC CAWRRGETQYF
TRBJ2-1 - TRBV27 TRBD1 TGTGCCAGCAAAAAGGACAGGGACCACAATGAGCAGTTCTTC CASKKDRDHNEQFF
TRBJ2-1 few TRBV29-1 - TGCAGCGTTGTACGAGCAGACTCCAATGAGCAGTTCTTC CSVVRADSNEQFF
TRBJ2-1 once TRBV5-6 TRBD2 TGTGCCAGCAGAGGACTAGCGGACAATGAGCAGTTCTTC CASRGLADNEQFF
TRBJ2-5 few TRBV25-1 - TGTGCCAGCAGTCCTCTGGAGACCCAGTACTTC CASSPLETQYF
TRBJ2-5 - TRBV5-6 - TGTGCCAGCAGCTTCCAAGAGACCCAGTACTTC CASSFQETQYF
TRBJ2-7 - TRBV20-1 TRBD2 TGCAGTGCTCTACTCAGCGGGAAACGCCCCTTC CSALLSGKRPF
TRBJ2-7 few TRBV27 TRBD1 TGTGCCAGCAGGTTACGACGGGACAGGGTGACCTACGAGCAGTACTTC CASRLRRDRVTYEQYF
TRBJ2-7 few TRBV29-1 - TGCAGCGTTGGACAGGACTCCTCCTACGAGCAGTACTTC CSVGQDSSYEQYF
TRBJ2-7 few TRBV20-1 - TGCAGTGCTAAGGGGATCTACGAGCAGTACTTC CSAKGIYEQYF
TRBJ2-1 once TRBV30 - TGTGCCTGGAGTGTACTTGGGAGCTCCTACAATGAGCAGTTCTTC CAWSVLGSSYNEQFF
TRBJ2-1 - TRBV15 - TGTGCCACCAGCGGAGACCTAACCTCCAATGAGCAGTTCTTC CATSGDLTSNEQFF
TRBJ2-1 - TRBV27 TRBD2 TGTGCCAGCAGCCTATTTCAACTGGCGGGAGTTGGCAATGAGCAGTTCTTC CASSLFQLAGVGNEQFF
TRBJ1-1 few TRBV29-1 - TGCAGCGTTGTGTGGGGGCGCGGGGAGGAAGCTTTCTTT CSVVWGRGEEAFF
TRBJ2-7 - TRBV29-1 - TGCAGCGTTGGCCAGGACAGTCATTCCGAGCAGTACTTC CSVGQDSHSEQYF
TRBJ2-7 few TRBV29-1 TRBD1 TGCAGCGTTAACAGGGGGAATCGCTACGAGCAGTACTTC CSVNRGNRYEQYF
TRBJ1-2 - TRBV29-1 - TGCAGCGTTGAATTGGCAGCCGGCTACACCTTC CSVELAAGYTF
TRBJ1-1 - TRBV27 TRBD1 TGTGCCAGCAGTTTAATAGGCACAGGGGATCACCGGGCTTTCTTT CASSLIGTGDHRAFF
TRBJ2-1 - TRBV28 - TGTGCCAGCAGGGAGGGGCAGGAACTTTACAATGAGCAGTTCTTC CASREGQELYNEQFF
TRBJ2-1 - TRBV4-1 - TGCGCCAGCAGCCAAGTTGATTGGGGGGGCGGGAGACGGCATGAGCAGTTCTTC CASSQVDWGGGRRHEQFF
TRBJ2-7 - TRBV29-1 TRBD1 TGCAGCGTTGAGATTACAGGACAGGGCTCCTACGAGCAGTACTTC CSVEITGQGSYEQYF